These 23 T cell receptor beta chains originate from one sample sequenced in a study of technical replicates of blood from several donors. The method was immunoSEQ multiplex PCR; TCRdb's version includes in-frame clones alone and lacks a portion of them. The sample yields some 74,000 clones, around nine tenths seen once. Input material: T cells isolated from PBMCs. Receptors were obtained from a human donor in good health.

The V gene is TRBV6-6, the J gene TRBJ1-1; a weak D match, TRBD1 (5 bases). V was shortened by 2 bases and J by 2 bases, with 12 bases between the two germline ends. The CDR3 runs to 15 residues. Per the germline V gene, CDR1 is MNHNY and CDR2 is SVGAGI (reference sequence). CDR3 region: CASSYRGLLNTEAFF. The CDR3 region has the DNA TGTGCCAGCAGTTACAGGGGCCTTCTAAACACTGAAGCTTTCTTT.

The CDR3 region has the DNA TGTGCCTCGAATCGAGCGGGAGGGCCCCCAGATACGCAGTATTTT. Encoded protein: CASNRAGGPPDTQYF. This chain links TRBV19 with TRBJ2-3; 10 bases align to TRBD2. This CDR3 has 15 amino acids. J was trimmed by 4 bases and V by 11 bases; bases with no gene match: 12. Germline V gene data show CDR1 as LNHDA and CDR2 as SQIVND (reference sequence).

The rearrangement uses TRBV10-1 and TRBJ2-5, with a weak D call TRBD1 (5 bases). This CDR3 comprises 19 residues. Trimming took off 2 bases at V and 5 bases at J, with 27 bases between the two ends. The germline V gene encodes CDR1 WNHNN and CDR2 SYGVQD (reference sequence). The CDR3 spells CASSESSYGLDSLLETQYF. DNA of the CDR3: TGCGCCAGCAGTGAGAGCTCTTACGGCCTTGACAGTCTATTGGAGACCCAGTACTTC.

This chain uses TRBV6-6 with TRBJ1-1; D is perhaps TRBD1 (5 bases). The V gene lost 6 bases and the J gene lost 1 base, with 9 bases spanning the gap. The CDR3 is 13 amino acids. CDR1 and CDR2 from the germline V gene are MNHNY and SVGAGI (reference sequence). CDR3 protein: CASSDDRNTEAFF. CDR3 nucleotides: TGTGCCAGCAGCGATGACAGGAACACTGAAGCTTTCTTT.

The chain is built from TRBV6-1 and TRBJ1-5, with 9 nucleotides matching TRBD1. V trimming: 2 bases; J trimming: 5 bases; junction bases outside the gene matches: 4. CDR1 and CDR2 from the germline V gene are MNHNS and SASEGT. This CDR3 region has 15 residues. CDR3 residues: CASSEMGQGHQPQHF. In DNA, the CDR3 is TGTGCCAGCAGTGAAATGGGACAGGGACATCAGCCCCAGCATTTT.

J is TRBJ2-1 and V is TRBV9, with 10 bases identical to TRBD1. V trimming: 5 bases; J trimming: 7 bases; junction bases outside the gene matches: 6. Germline V gene data show CDR1 as SGDLS and CDR2 as YYNGEE. The CDR3 extends over 14 amino acids. The CDR3 sequence is CASRPGQGFNEQFF. CDR3 nucleotides: TGTGCCAGCAGACCGGGACAGGGGTTTAATGAGCAGTTCTTC.

The J gene is TRBJ2-6, the V gene TRBV28, with D possibly TRBD2 on 7 matching bases. V gave up 4 bases and J gave up 2 bases, with 9 bases separating them. CDR1 and CDR2 from the germline V gene are MDHEN and SYDVKM. This CDR3 contains 15 residues. As DNA, the CDR3 is TGTGCCAGCAGTTCGGGGGGCACTGGGGCCAACGTCCTGACTTTC. Amino acid sequence: CASSSGGTGANVLTF.

This clone was observed a few times. The rearrangement uses TRBV10-1 and TRBJ2-7; tentative D call: TRBD2 (7 bases). This CDR3 spans 13 amino acids. Looked up from germline, CDR1 is WNHNN and CDR2 is SYGVQD (reference sequence). V was trimmed by 3 bases and J by 6 bases, leaving 12 bases between them. CDR3 region: CASSEGGVPEQYF. The CDR3 nucleotides are TGCGCCAGCAGTGAAGGGGGGGTTCCCGAGCAGTACTTC.

The chain combines TRBV4-3 with TRBJ2-2; 11 bases align to TRBD1. V lost 3 bases, J lost 6 bases, and 3 bases stayed unmatched. The CDR3 covers 15 residues. In germline, CDR1 is LGHNA, CDR2 YSLEER. The CDR3 sequence is CASSQMGQGAGELFF. Here the CDR3 DNA reads TGCGCCAGCAGCCAGATGGGACAGGGGGCCGGGGAGCTGTTTTTT.

The chain recombines TRBV4-1 with TRBJ2-3; D not resolved. V gave up 0 bases and J gave up 2 bases, with 9 bases separating them. This CDR3 contains 15 residues. Germline assignment: CDR1 MGHRA and CDR2 YSYEKL. CDR3 sequence reads: CASSQDVYPTDTQYF. In DNA, the CDR3 is TGCGCCAGCAGCCAAGACGTCTATCCCACAGATACGCAGTATTTT.

This clone was picked up a small number of times. The genes are TRBV14 and TRBJ1-1; 11 bases line up with TRBD1. The V gene's germline CDR1 is SGHDN and CDR2 FVKESK. Losses at the gene ends were 4 bases for V and 0 bases for J; bases not matched to a gene: 1. This CDR3 contains 15 residues. The CDR3, as DNA: TGTGCCAGCAGCCCGGGACAGGGGGTGAACACTGAAGCTTTCTTT. It yields the protein CASSPGQGVNTEAFF.

V usage is TRBV10-1 and J usage is TRBJ1-1; tentative D call: TRBD1 (6 bases). V was clipped by 3 bases and J by 11 bases, with 16 bases between them. Germline V lookup: CDR1 WNHNN, CDR2 SYGVQD (reference sequence). CDR3 length: 13 residues. Written as DNA, the CDR3 is TGCGCCAGCAGTGAAGGACAGCTCCGAGGGGCTTTCTTT. It encodes CASSEGQLRGAFF.

The chain uses TRBV6-1 and TRBJ2-1, with 9 positions matching TRBD2. There are 16 residues in the CDR3. With 2 bases clipped from V and 7 bases from J, the junction kept 9 bases outside the gene matches. Germline V CDR1 and CDR2: MNHNS, SASEGT. DNA for the CDR3: TGTGCCAGCAGTGAATTAGCGGGAGCGATCTTTAATGAGCAGTTCTTC. Translating it yields CASSELAGAIFNEQFF.

This chain links TRBV11-3 with TRBJ1-5; D is undetermined. The CDR3 consists of 15 residues. The V gene's germline CDR1 is SGHNT and CDR2 YENEEA. V lost 3 bases and J lost 0, with 9 bases in between. Here the CDR3 DNA reads TGTGCCAGCAGCTTCCCTATATATAGCAATCAGCCCCAGCATTTT. Translated: CASSFPIYSNQPQHF.

A single count supports this clone. This chain links TRBV11-2 with TRBJ2-5; 11 bases fit TRBD2. Germline lookup yields CDR1 SGHAT and CDR2 FQNNGV. The CDR3 consists of 14 residues. The J segment lost 5 bases and the V segment lost 5 bases, leaving 4 bases of the junction unmatched. This chain's CDR3 is CASSPTSGMETQYF. The DNA of the CDR3 is TGTGCCAGCAGCCCGACTAGCGGGATGGAGACCCAGTACTTC. Supplemented by reference TRBV11-2 and TRBJ2-5, the full variable domain reads EAGVAQSPRYKIIEKRQSVAFWCNPISGHATLYWYQQILGQGPKLLIQFQNNGVVDDSQLPKDRFSAERLKGVDSTLKIQPAKLEDSAVYLCASSPTSGMETQYFGPGTRLLVL.

The chain carries TRBV6-4 and TRBJ2-1; 10 nucleotides align to TRBD2. The germline CDR1 and CDR2 sequences are MRHNA and SNTAGT. The ends lost 0 bases at V and 3 bases at J; junction bases unmatched: 2. The CDR3 consists of 16 residues. The CDR3: CASSDSGLADYNEQFF. In nucleotides, the CDR3 is TGTGCCAGCAGTGACTCTGGACTAGCGGACTACAATGAGCAGTTCTTC.

V and J are TRBV7-9 and TRBJ1-2; 7 positions agree with TRBD1. After removal of 1 base from V and 8 bases from J, the junction contained 4 bases not matched to a gene. Germline V lookup: CDR1 SEHNR, CDR2 FQNEAQ (reference sequence). CDR3 size: 13 residues. The CDR3, as DNA: TGTGCCAGCAGCTTAGGAGGGGGCGTAGGCTACACCTTC. Its protein is CASSLGGGVGYTF.

The chain couples TRBV9 to TRBJ2-2; a weak D match, TRBD1 (6 bases). The CDR3 contains 15 residues. Trimming removed 3 bases at V and 7 bases at J, with 16 bases between. Germline lookup yields CDR1 SGDLS and CDR2 YYNGEE. The CDR3 protein is CASSGYLQGIGELFF. The CDR3 DNA sequence: TGTGCCAGCAGCGGCTATCTACAGGGAATCGGGGAGCTGTTTTTT.

The J gene is TRBJ2-7, the V gene TRBV7-8, with 8 bases that match TRBD2. Germline CDR1 reads SGHVS; CDR2 reads FQNEAQ. V gave up 2 bases and J gave up 9 bases; unmatched junction bases: 3. The CDR3 contains 12 residues. CDR3 sequence (DNA): TGTGCCAGCAGCTTAAATCGGGAGGGGCAGTACTTC. Protein: CASSLNREGQYF.

The chain links TRBV7-2 to TRBJ2-7; possible D gene TRBD2, 7 bases. V gave up 4 bases and J gave up 0 bases, with 10 bases separating them. The CDR3 runs to 14 residues. CDR1 SGHTA and CDR2 FQGNSA come from the germline V gene. The CDR3 DNA is TGTGCCAGCAGCTCTGCGGGGGCCTCCTACGAGCAGTACTTC. Protein product: CASSSAGASYEQYF.

This chain links TRBV19 with TRBJ2-7; TRBD2 agrees at 8 bases. Losses at the gene ends were 6 bases for V and 2 bases for J; bases not matched to a gene: 6. Looked up from germline, CDR1 is LNHDA and CDR2 is SQIVND (reference sequence). The CDR3 contains 14 residues. Here the CDR3 reads CASSGGASTYEQYF. The CDR3 bases are TGTGCCAGTAGCGGGGGGGCGAGCACCTACGAGCAGTACTTC. Combining the CDR3 with reference TRBV19 and TRBJ2-7 gives the whole variable domain DGGITQSPKYLFRKEGQNVTLSCEQNLNHDAMYWYRQDPGQGLRLIYYSQIVNDFQKGDIAEGYSVSREKKESFPLTVTSAQKNPTAFYLCASSGGASTYEQYFGPGTRLTVT.

The J gene is TRBJ1-1, the V gene TRBV12-5, with D unresolved. The germline V gene encodes CDR1 LGHNT and CDR2 FRNRAP. The CDR3 sequence is 15 residues long. V was pared by 1 base and J by 5 bases, with 14 bases between. CDR3 nucleotides: TGTGCTAGTGGTTTGGCCCTAGCGGGAGGGACTGAAGCTTTCTTT. It encodes CASGLALAGGTEAFF.

The chain employs TRBV19 and TRBJ2-2; possible D gene TRBD2, 6 bases. The CDR3 totals 15 residues. In germline, CDR1 is LNHDA, CDR2 SQIVND (reference sequence). Trimming cost V 7 bases and J 5 bases, with 17 bases left between them. In DNA form, the CDR3 reads TGTGCCAGTAATTGGGGGACTGGCTTGACCGGGGAGCTGTTTTTT. Its translation: CASNWGTGLTGELFF. The variable domain in full, completed from reference TRBV19 and TRBJ2-2, reads DGGITQSPKYLFRKEGQNVTLSCEQNLNHDAMYWYRQDPGQGLRLIYYSQIVNDFQKGDIAEGYSVSREKKESFPLTVTSAQKNPTAFYLCASNWGTGLTGELFFGEGSRLTVL.